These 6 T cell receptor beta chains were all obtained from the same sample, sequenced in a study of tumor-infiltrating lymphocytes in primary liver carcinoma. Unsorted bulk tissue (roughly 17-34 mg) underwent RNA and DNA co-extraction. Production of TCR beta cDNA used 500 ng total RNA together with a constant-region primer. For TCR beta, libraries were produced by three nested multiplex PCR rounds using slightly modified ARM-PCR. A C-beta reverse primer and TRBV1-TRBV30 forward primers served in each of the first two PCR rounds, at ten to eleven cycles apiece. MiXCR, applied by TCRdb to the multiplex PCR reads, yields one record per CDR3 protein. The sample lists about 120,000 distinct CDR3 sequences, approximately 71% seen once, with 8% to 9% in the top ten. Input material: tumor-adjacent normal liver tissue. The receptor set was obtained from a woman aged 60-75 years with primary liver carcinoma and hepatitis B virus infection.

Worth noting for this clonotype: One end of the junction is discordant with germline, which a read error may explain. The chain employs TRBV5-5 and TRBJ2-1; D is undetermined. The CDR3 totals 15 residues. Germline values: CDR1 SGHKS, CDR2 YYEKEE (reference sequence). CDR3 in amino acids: CAGSLVPGRYNEQFF. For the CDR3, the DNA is TGTGCCGGCAGCTTGGTTCCCGGACGGTACAATGAGCAGTTCTTC.

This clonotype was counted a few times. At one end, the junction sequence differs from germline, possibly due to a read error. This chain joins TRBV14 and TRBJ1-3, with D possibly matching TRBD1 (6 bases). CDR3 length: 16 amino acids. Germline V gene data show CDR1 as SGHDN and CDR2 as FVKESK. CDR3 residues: CVSSQVAGAHRNTIYF. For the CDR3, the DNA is TGTGTCAGCAGCCAAGTGGCGGGGGCTCATAGAAACACCATATATTTT.

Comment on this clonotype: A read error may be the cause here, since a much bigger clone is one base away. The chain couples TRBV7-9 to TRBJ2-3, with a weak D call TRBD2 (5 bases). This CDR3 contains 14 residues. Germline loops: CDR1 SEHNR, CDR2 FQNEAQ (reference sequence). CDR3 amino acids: CANSLARGTDTQYF. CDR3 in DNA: TGTGCCAACAGCTTAGCGCGGGGCACAGATACGCAGTATTTT.

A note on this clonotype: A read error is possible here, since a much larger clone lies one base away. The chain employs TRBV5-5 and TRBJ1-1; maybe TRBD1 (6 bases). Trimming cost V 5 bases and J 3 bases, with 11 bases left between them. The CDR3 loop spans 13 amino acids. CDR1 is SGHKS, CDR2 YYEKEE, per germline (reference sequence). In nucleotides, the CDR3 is TGTGCCAGCAGGGAGGAGGGGGACACTGAAGCTTTCTTT. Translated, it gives CASREEGDTEAFF. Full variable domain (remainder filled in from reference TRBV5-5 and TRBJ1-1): DAGVTQSPTHLIKTRGQQVTLRCSPISGHKSVSWYQQVLGQGPQFIFQYYEKEERGRGNFPDRFSARQFPNYSSELNVNALLLGDSALYLCASREEGDTEAFFGQGTRLTVV.

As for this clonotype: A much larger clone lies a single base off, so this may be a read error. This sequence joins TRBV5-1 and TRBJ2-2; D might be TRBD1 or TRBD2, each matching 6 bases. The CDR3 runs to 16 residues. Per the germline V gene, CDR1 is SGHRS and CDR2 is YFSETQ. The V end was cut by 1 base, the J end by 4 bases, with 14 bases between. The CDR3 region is CASSLSKGGGTGELFF. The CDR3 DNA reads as TGCGCCAGCAGCTTGTCGAAAGGGGGAGGCACCGGGGAGCTGTTTTTT.

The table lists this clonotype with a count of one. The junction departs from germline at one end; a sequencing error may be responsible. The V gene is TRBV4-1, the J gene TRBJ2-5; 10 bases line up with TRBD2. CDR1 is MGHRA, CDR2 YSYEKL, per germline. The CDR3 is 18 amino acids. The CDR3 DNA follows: TGCGCCAGCAGCCAAATCCCTAGCGGGAGTGACGTCCAAGATACCCAGTACTTC. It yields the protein CASSQIPSGSDVQDTQYF.